The clone carrying this TCR beta chain was detected a few times. Its antigen is not known. Making the TCR beta libraries involved quantitative 5'-RACE with molecular barcodes. TCRdb passed the 5' RACE reads through MiXCR, listing each CDR3 protein once. Of roughly 180,000 distinct CDR3 sequences listed, about 13% are singletons. The data belong to a study of CD8 T cells in ankylosing spondylitis. CDR3 length: 15 amino acids. From germline, CDR1 is MGHRA and CDR2 YSYEKL. The V and J ends lost 5 bases and 3 bases respectively, with 14 bases between them. Points from the study as a whole: Previously reported in reactive arthritis synovial fluid and blood were some of the motif variants. Made up of under ten highly homologous variants, a TCR beta motif appeared characteristic of ankylosing spondylitis blood. Clones linked to the disease showed a CD8+ phenotype. They occurred at relatively low frequencies in peripheral blood.

This receptor was identified in a male donor with ankylosing spondylitis or in good health (not recorded which). The sequencing sample was made of blood, either unsorted or a sorted T cell fraction (not recorded which). The rearrangement joins TRBV4-1 to TRBJ2-1; D might be TRBD1 (6 bases). The CDR3 region is CASSTGQKYYNEQFF. The CDR3 DNA is TGCGCCAGCAGCACCGGACAGAAGTACTACAATGAGCAGTTCTTC.